This TCR beta chain was sequenced in a study of cytomegalovirus exposure and HLA in healthy donors (dated by TCRdb to the late 2010s). In the study overall: In an earlier analysis of fewer than 750 of the donors, 276 Gb of sequence data and 117 million unique TCR beta sequences from roughly 190 million T cells were reported. In a later analysis, previously published TCR beta repertoires from 600 to 850 donors were re-analyzed and high-resolution HLA genotyping was added so that TCR occurrence patterns could be studied. The aim of the study was to test whether cataloging public T cell receptors could identify signatures of past pathogen exposure. The number of typed donors differed by locus: roughly 629-630 for A, B, C, DRB1 and DQB1; some 500 for DQA1; approximately 600 for DPA1; and about 450 for DPB1. Of the 300 to 500 genotyped donors, 75% to 85% were placed in the genetic ancestry cluster associated with self-reported Caucasian donors. In an earlier analysis of 587 of the donors, high-throughput TCR beta sequencing was used to judge whether each TCR beta V gene segment behaved as functional or pseudogenic. All discovery cohort repertoires had been generated using a single sequencing platform. The study profiled the T cell repertoires of about 640 subjects by immunosequencing and related them to cytomegalovirus serostatus. Around 300 gigabases of sequencing data and 80 million or so unique TCR sequences were included in an early release covering several hundred HLA-typed donors. Rather than drawing on any new phenotypic data, the later analysis identified candidate immune exposures from TCR beta sequences and the way those sequences occurred across donors. Donor age, sex, ethnicity and CMV serostatus were compiled alongside the repertoire data. In a later genetic analysis, genome-wide SNP genotypes for about 55% of the roughly 670 donors were used, and that subset was treated as a discovery cohort. Among some 410 genotyped donors of the cohort, an average of around 240,000 unique TCR beta nucleotide sequences were sequenced per donor, about a sixth of them non-productive. The study combined high-throughput TCR immunosequencing, statistical association of individual TCRs with disease status, and machine learning to predict cytomegalovirus infection status. Class I and class II HLA loci were covered by the typing at four-digit resolution. Roughly 5 DR-DQ haplotypes were handled as single units for association and clustering because linkage in the cohort was strong. In addition to the first cohort of approximately 650 subjects, a separate validation cohort of some 120 different subjects was used.

Points on this clone: No cognate antigen has been identified for it. No quality values exist for individual bases; no much larger clone is one base distant.

The cohort was made up of around 720 healthy bone marrow donors. All cohort members were sampled while nominally healthy, although unrecorded immune exposures were likely present. The donor was CMV seronegative and was included in the group of 352 seronegative cohort members. Every donor gave a peripheral blood sample, and the peripheral blood mononuclear cells from that sample were used for TCR beta sequencing. Genomic DNA was extracted from the blood cell samples with the Qiagen DNeasy Blood Extraction Kit. Including the terminal cysteine and phenylalanine, the CDR3 comprises 13 residues. Only CDR3 DNA remains: 39 bases, in frame from the first base. The germline ends are 15 bases apart after V is trimmed by 5 bases and J by 8 bases. From the germline V gene, CDR1 is MDHEN and CDR2 is SYDVKM. Study-wide findings and limitations: Because HLA typing was unavailable for some donors at each locus, only the typed subset was used in association tests. While some public TCRs were present in many individuals, most TCR sequences turned up only very rarely across donors. In the study, approximately 160 TCR beta chains were listed as associated with cytomegalovirus. A cluster of highly shared sequence variants was judged likely to represent a technical artifact of the sequencing pipeline. According to a later genetic analysis, donors in an Asian-associated ancestry cluster had fewer N-insertions in productive TCRs than the roughly 660-donor mean. In vitro tests confirmed that three of the cytomegalovirus-associated TCR beta chains recognize cytomegalovirus antigens. A later analysis associated 15,000 to 20,000 TCR beta sequences with specific HLA alleles at a false discovery rate of 0.05. Immune exposure information for the cohort was limited to CMV serostatus. The earlier analysis of 587 of the donors excluded 15 to 20 rarely observed V segments, including chromosome 9 orphons, because counts were too low. Several of the top co-occurrence clusters appeared to be linked to parvovirus B19, influenza, CMV and Epstein-Barr virus, according to a later analysis. The cohort was sequenced for TCR beta chains only, and without alpha or paired-chain data the features that could be detected were limited. A further reported finding was that TCR beta sequences accurately predicted the HLA-A and HLA-B alleles for most subjects in the first cohort. Correlated functional status among segregating V segments might be attributable to linkage disequilibrium, but an unknown experimental factor could not be ruled out. Compared with equally common non-associated chains, HLA-associated TCR beta chains in a later analysis were more clonally expanded and had lower generation probabilities. In both the original and validation cohorts, the classifier was reported to diagnose cytomegalovirus status with high specificity and sensitivity. A later analysis found that most CMV-associated TCR beta chains appeared HLA-restricted, with HLA associations seemingly driven largely by CMV exposure. Strong co-occurrence of HLA alleles, especially DR and DQ, made assigning TCR associations to individual alleles difficult. According to the authors, the approach could potentially be generalized to other disease states and immunological phenotypes. Roughly uniform sequencing depth across donors was assumed in presence/absence analyses, although this assumption may not hold. Because the 87-base-pair reads could not distinguish some IMGT-functional V segments, including TRBV6-2 and TRBV6-3, those segments were excluded. A later genetic analysis associated a missense DCLRE1C variant with V-gene and J-gene trimming of TCR beta chains, and an independent cohort replicated the association. In a later analysis, the rate of TCR association differed among HLA loci, with DRB1 alleles having the most associated TCRs and HLA-C alleles having the fewest. In an earlier analysis of about 540 of the donors, most TCR beta V segments were observed in productive rearrangements about 87% or about 30% of the time, broadly matching IMGT annotations.

Library generation was performed with the immunoSEQ multiplex PCR assay. For the multiplex PCR, a mixture combining 60 forward primers for TCR Vbeta segments and 13 reverse primers for TCR Jbeta segments was used. A multiplex PCR assay on genomic DNA amplified the CDR3 region of rearranged TCR beta genes. The amplified TCR beta libraries were sequenced on the Illumina HiSeq System as 87-base-pair reads. The study's own analysis went as follows. A later analysis tallied 75 million to 95 million unique TCR beta chains across the 660 or so repertoires, and approximately 9.9 million of those chains were shared by two or more donors. Raw reads were error-corrected and collapsed into unique sequences by a nearest-neighbor algorithm in which closely related sequences were merged to remove PCR and sequencing errors. To assign V, D and J gene segments, CDR3 sequences were aligned to IMGT reference sequences. For a sequence to be retained, a match of at least six nucleotides was required to both a V gene segment and a J gene segment. Rearrangements were classified as productive when the CDR3 lacked stop codons and remained in frame with V and J, and all other rearrangements were classified as non-productive. Following IMGT convention, CDR3 was defined as the stretch from the second conserved V-encoded cysteine to the conserved J-encoded phenylalanine. In an earlier analysis of around 570 of the donors, sequences lacking an unambiguous match to a single V gene segment were excluded. An earlier analysis of under 750 of the donors called V segments functional above 56.7% productive rearrangements and segregating when the between-donor standard deviation exceeded 5%. To diagnose cytomegalovirus status from the catalog of TCR beta chain sequences, a statistical classification framework was built. V and J gene assignment, in a later analysis, came from comparing TCR nucleotide sequences with IMGT/GENE-DB human TR gene sequences. A later analysis assigned CDR3 sequences and most-parsimonious VDJ recombination scenarios with the TCRdist pipeline. In a later analysis, every TCR beta chain was defined by the combination of its CDR3 amino acid sequence and its V-gene family, and reads without a unique V-gene family were dropped. As a way to deal with suspected cross-contamination and a sequencing artifact, a later analysis dropped roughly 620 nucleotide sequences that were highly shared and had low generation probability. For each public chain, a later analysis derived a clonal expansion index from normalized ranks of inferred template counts within each repertoire. A later analysis computed generation probabilities with a VDJ recombination model fitted to out-of-frame rearrangements, and checked the results against IGoR. Hypergeometric tests were used in a later analysis to score TCR-TCR, TCR-HLA and TCR-CMV co-occurrence, with a repertoire-size bias correction applied to the TCR pairs. To estimate false discovery rates, a later analysis permuted the HLA or CMV assignments 20 times. In a later analysis, co-occurring TCRs were grouped with DBSCAN, and TCRdist sequence similarity was added when clustering was performed within HLA-allele-positive subsets. Co-occurrence clustering excluded repertoires with fewer than 30,000 or more than 120,000 public chains, plus five with anomalous nucleotide sharing. The source is immuneACCESS, and TCRdb retained only in-frame sequences with V and J called. Part of the clones is not carried over; for the studies checked, unresolved V genes explain less than half of this, and the remainder is unexplained. That table gives V, J and clone size, and the DNA gave D and trimming. A total of about 170,000 clones appear in this sample, around 85% of them only once. The ten most abundant clones make up 1% of the sample.

The specimen was PBMCs. The clonotype originates from a boy aged 2 to 10 in good health and CMV-seronegative. Recombination joined TRBV28 with TRBJ1-2; there is no confident call for the D gene. CDR3 reads: CASSPPRGAGYTF. The DNA is TGTGCCAGCAGTCCCCCCCGGGGAGCGGGCTACACCTTC.